This TCR beta chain comes out of a study of CD8+ T cells in alopecia areata. Findings and limits, study-wide: Numerous clones, expanded in lesions, remained in scalp and blood during tofacitinib. Across lesional scalp, and particularly alopecia totalis/universalis, clonality surpassed that of normal scalp. Under tofacitinib, fewer expanded CD8+ clones appeared among the top 100 scalp clones.

Concerning this clone itself: The antigen is unknown.

TCR sequencing used cDNA made by reverse transcription of extracted RNA. Using immunoSEQ multiplex PCR, the repertoire was profiled, and TCRdb retains in-frame clones only, with some absent. This sample yields 150,000 to 200,000 clones, of which about three fifths are seen a single time; approximately 1% belongs to the top ten. This CDR3 comprises 16 residues. V shed 0 bases and J shed 0 bases, with 12 bases lying between them. The germline gives CDR1 SGHRS, CDR2 YFSETQ. Specified treatment: oral pan-JAK inhibitor, 5-10 mg twice daily. Researchers took lesional scalp punch biopsies and peripheral blood from people who were alopecia areata patients.

The chain recombines TRBV5-1 with TRBJ1-1, with D possibly TRBD1 on 6 matching bases. The source of this sequence is a human donor with alopecia areata. Source: CD4+ T cells sorted from blood, taken at week 24, from a patient treated with tofacitinib. The CDR3 region is CASSLDGTNMNTEAFF. In nucleotides, the CDR3 is TGCGCCAGCAGCTTGGACGGGACAAACATGAACACTGAAGCTTTCTTT.